The TCR beta chain described here comes from a study of lymphopenia after photon versus proton radiotherapy. Broader study findings: After lymphocyte nadir, photon-treated repertoires showed oligoclonal expansion, especially CD8+ Temra.

The length of the CDR3 is 19 residues. From germline, CDR1 is SGDLS and CDR2 YYNGEE. J was trimmed by 9 bases and V by 0 bases; bases with no gene match: 20. The assay was immunoSEQ multiplex PCR, and TCRdb's table has in-frame clones only and misses some. In the table there are 55,000 to 75,000 clones, roughly 93% of which are singletons. Points on this clone: Its antigen remains unidentified.

The TCR was taken from a woman in her seventies with pancreatic cancer. The rearrangement joins TRBV9 to TRBJ2-1; TRBD2 matches at 8 bases. The input for sequencing was peripheral blood, taken from a patient treated with photon-based radiotherapy. The CDR3 is CASSVEPPGRVKGGTEQFF. As DNA, the CDR3 is TGTGCCAGCAGCGTAGAACCCCCCGGGAGGGTCAAGGGGGGCACTGAGCAGTTCTTC.